These 6 T cell receptor beta chains were all obtained from the same sample, sequenced in a study of T cell repertoires in ileal Crohn's disease. The time point denotes: neoterminal ileum biopsy at postoperative endoscopy, about 6 months after surgery. Some clones are missing from TCRdb's copy, which holds only in-frame ones; the method was immunoSEQ multiplex PCR. The sample has roughly 5,000 clones, roughly two thirds seen once. The sequencing sample was made of ileal tissue. Source of these receptors: an adult with Crohn's disease.

V usage is TRBV10-1 and J usage is TRBJ2-1, with 7 bases lining up with TRBD1. The length of the CDR3 is 13 residues. Germline trimming cut 2 bases from V and 5 bases from J; bases unmatched to any gene: 0. Germline V gene lookup returns CDR1 WNHNN and CDR2 SYGVQD (reference sequence). CDR3 sequence reads: CASSEDRDNEQFF. The CDR3 DNA reads as TGCGCCAGCAGTGAGGACAGGGACAATGAGCAGTTCTTC.

The chain links TRBV28 to TRBJ2-5; 9 bases line up with TRBD2. The CDR3 is 14 residues long. CDR1 MDHEN and CDR2 SYDVKM come from the germline V gene. Trimming removed 3 bases from V and 2 bases from J; junction bases left unmatched: 1. For the CDR3, the DNA is TGTGCCAGCAGTTTCCTAGCGGGACAAGAGACCCAGTACTTC. This gives the protein CASSFLAGQETQYF.

Points on this clone: Other DNA sequences in the same sample also yield this CDR3. J is TRBJ1-1 and V is TRBV7-9; D unclear. Germline values: CDR1 SEHNR, CDR2 FQNEAQ (reference sequence). V dropped 5 bases and J dropped 4 bases, with 11 bases sitting between them. The CDR3 runs 13 residues. The CDR3 DNA follows: TGTGCCAGCAGCCCCGAGGTAGGCACTGAAGCTTTCTTT. It encodes CASSPEVGTEAFF.

The chain combines TRBV19 with TRBJ2-4; D is possibly TRBD2 (5 bases). Germline V gene lookup returns CDR1 LNHDA and CDR2 SQIVND (reference sequence). The CDR3 contains 14 residues. V gave up 6 bases and J gave up 1 base, with 10 bases separating them. In nucleotides, the CDR3 is TGTGCCAGTAGCCCCCGGGGTGCCAAAAACATTCAGTACTTC. It translates to CASSPRGAKNIQYF.

The rearrangement links TRBV6-1 to TRBJ1-1, with D possibly TRBD1 on 5 matching bases. The CDR3 is made up of 12 amino acids. Trimming pared 6 bases from V and 4 bases from J, leaving 9 bases between. In germline, CDR1 is MNHNS, CDR2 SASEGT. The CDR3 DNA is TGTGCCAGCAGGCGGGGGGGCACTGAAGCTTTCTTT. Residues: CASRRGGTEAFF.

This chain connects TRBV6-4 to TRBJ2-3, with TRBD1 matching over 12 bases. This CDR3 region has 15 residues. The germline gives CDR1 MRHNA, CDR2 SNTAGT. The J segment lost 4 bases and the V segment lost 4 bases, leaving 3 bases of the junction unmatched. As DNA, the CDR3 is TGTGCCAGCAGTGCCGGGACAGGGGGCGCAGATACGCAGTATTTT. Protein: CASSAGTGGADTQYF.